These T cell receptor beta chains were read from a single sample in a study of cytomegalovirus exposure and HLA in healthy donors. Method: immunoSEQ multiplex PCR; TCRdb's copy keeps in-frame clones and lacks some. This sample has some 90,000 clones, with 55% to 70% found just once. Sequencing was performed on PBMCs. These TCRs come from a boy between 10 and 17 years old in good health and CMV-seropositive. Both conserved end residues are part of each CDR3. D genes are given only for firm matches. Clone size is stated in some rows and not others, as once, few, many or a class when expanded.

D,size,V,J,CDR3,DNA
.,few,TRBV10-3,TRBJ1-5,CAISYSGFDQPQHF,TGTGCCATCTCCTACTCAGGGTTCGATCAGCCCCAGCATTTT
TRBD1,.,TRBV5-1,TRBJ2-6,CASSRGQGASGANVLTF,TGCGCCAGCAGCCGCGGACAGGGGGCTTCTGGGGCCAACGTCCTGACTTTC
.,few,TRBV27,TRBJ1-2,CASSLYFVYGYTF,TGTGCCAGCAGTCTTTATTTCGTCTATGGCTACACCTTC
.,.,TRBV6-6,TRBJ2-1,CASSYPLASVNEQFF,TGTGCCAGCAGTTACCCCCTAGCTTCGGTCAATGAGCAGTTCTTC
TRBD1,.,TRBV4-2,TRBJ2-3,CASSQGGAQGATDTQYF,TGTGCCAGCAGCCAAGGTGGAGCGCAGGGGGCTACAGATACGCAGTATTTT
TRBD1,.,TRBV7-3,TRBJ1-2,CASSLGQGTGYTF,TGTGCCAGCAGCTTAGGACAGGGGACGGGCTACACCTTC
TRBD1,.,TRBV10-3,TRBJ2-4,CAISRQGEGNIQYF,TGTGCCATCAGTAGACAGGGTGAGGGAAACATTCAGTACTTC
TRBD1,.,TRBV29-1,TRBJ2-7,CSARSGTGVSYEQYF,TGCAGCGCTAGGTCCGGGACAGGGGTCTCCTACGAGCAGTACTTC
TRBD2,.,TRBV6-1,TRBJ2-7,CASSETSGSGSYEQYF,TGTGCCAGCAGTGAAACTAGCGGGAGTGGGTCCTACGAGCAGTACTTC
TRBD2,.,TRBV11-3,TRBJ2-1,CASSTAGGPYNEQFF,TGTGCCAGCAGCACGGCGGGAGGGCCCTACAATGAGCAGTTCTTC
.,.,TRBV2,TRBJ1-4,CASSDMTGMGEKLFF,TGTGCCAGCAGTGATATGACGGGGATGGGTGAAAAACTGTTTTTT
TRBD1,.,TRBV10-3,TRBJ1-5,CAISDRDHLLGDRQPQHF,TGTGCCATCAGTGACCGGGACCATCTCTTGGGGGACAGACAGCCCCAGCATTTT
.,.,TRBV6-1,TRBJ1-5,CASSEGGQSNQPQHF,TGTGCCAGCAGTGAAGGTGGACAGAGCAATCAGCCCCAGCATTTT
.,.,TRBV2,TRBJ1-1,CASSERGRREAFF,TGTGCCAGCAGTGAACGTGGGAGACGGGAAGCTTTCTTT
TRBD2,.,TRBV2,TRBJ2-1,CASSEAYSGRVFRQFF,TGTGCCAGCAGTGAAGCCTATAGCGGGAGGGTCTTTCGGCAGTTCTTC
TRBD2,.,TRBV6-5,TRBJ2-1,CASSRKRENEQFF,TGTGCCAGCAGTCGGAAGCGGGAAAATGAGCAGTTCTTC
.,.,TRBV10-3,TRBJ2-1,CAISEPGGYNEQFF,TGTGCCATCAGCGAACCTGGAGGTTACAATGAGCAGTTCTTC
.,.,TRBV15,TRBJ2-7,CATSRDEGGVRAYEQYF,TGTGCCACCAGCAGAGACGAGGGTGGGGTCAGAGCCTACGAGCAGTACTTC
.,.,TRBV15,TRBJ2-7,CATRDTLYEQYF,TGTGCCACCAGGGACACCCTCTACGAGCAGTACTTC
.,.,TRBV18,TRBJ2-7,CASSTTGNYEYEQYF,TGTGCCAGCTCAACGACAGGTAATTACGAGTACGAGCAGTACTTC
TRBD1,.,TRBV7-9,TRBJ2-6,CASTLVQGGTGANVLTF,TGTGCCAGCACCTTAGTACAGGGGGGAACTGGGGCCAACGTCCTGACTTTC
.,.,TRBV5-4,TRBJ2-7,CASSLEAGKRDEQYF,TGCGCCAGCAGCTTGGAGGCGGGAAAGAGGGACGAGCAGTACTTC
TRBD1,.,TRBV5-1,TRBJ1-6,CASSVAGTGDSPLHF,TGCGCCAGCAGCGTTGCCGGGACAGGGGATTCACCCCTCCACTTT
TRBD2,once,TRBV5-1,TRBJ2-3,CASSSYPDRRTSGRSHEADTQYF,TGCGCCAGCAGCTCCTATCCGGACAGGCGGACTAGCGGGAGGTCCCATGAGGCAGATACGCAGTATTTT
TRBD1,.,TRBV19,TRBJ2-3,CASSIGGQRFTDTQYF,TGTGCCAGTAGTATAGGGGGACAGAGATTCACAGATACGCAGTATTTT
.,.,TRBV25-1,TRBJ1-2,CASSERRGLNYGYTF,TGTGCCAGCAGTGAACGGCGGGGGCTCAACTATGGCTACACCTTC
.,once,TRBV4-3,TRBJ2-3,CASSQDVRGSSTDTQYF,TGCGCCAGCAGCCAAGATGTAAGGGGCTCGAGCACAGATACGCAGTATTTT
.,.,TRBV2,TRBJ2-1,CASSSRQNNEQFF,TGTGCCAGCAGTAGTAGACAGAACAATGAGCAGTTCTTC
.,.,TRBV14,TRBJ1-4,CASSSSAWREKLFF,TGTGCCAGCAGCTCGTCAGCCTGGCGGGAAAAACTGTTTTTT
.,.,TRBV2,TRBJ2-1,CASSITGTYNEQFF,TGTGCCAGCAGTATTACCGGGACCTACAATGAGCAGTTCTTC
.,.,TRBV11-2,TRBJ2-7,CASSFVGDSSYEQYF,TGTGCCAGCAGCTTCGTCGGCGACAGCTCCTACGAGCAGTACTTC
.,once,TRBV4-2,TRBJ1-1,CASSQVIGNTEAFF,TGTGCCAGCAGCCAAGTCATCGGGAACACTGAAGCTTTCTTT
.,.,TRBV5-3,TRBJ1-2,CARSLGLGWAGYTF,TGTGCCAGAAGCTTGGGATTGGGCTGGGCGGGCTACACCTTC
.,.,TRBV5-1,TRBJ1-5,CASSLDWGDQPQHF,TGCGCCAGCAGCTTGGATTGGGGGGATCAGCCCCAGCATTTT
TRBD1,.,TRBV2,TRBJ2-2,CASSRGQGTGELFF,TGTGCCAGCAGTCGAGGACAGGGCACCGGGGAGCTGTTTTTT
.,once,TRBV28,TRBJ1-2,CASHPELGAGYTF,TGTGCCAGCCACCCGGAGCTAGGAGCGGGCTACACCTTC
.,few,TRBV25-1,TRBJ2-1,CASSDPRQGIRQFF,TGTGCCAGCAGTGATCCGAGGCAGGGGATTAGGCAGTTCTTC
TRBD1,few,TRBV27,TRBJ1-2,CASSSPLRQGANYGYTF,TGTGCCAGCAGTTCCCCTCTAAGACAGGGTGCTAATTATGGCTACACCTTC
.,once,TRBV5-8,TRBJ2-1,CASSSGQMSSYNEQFF,TGTGCCAGCAGCTCCGGACAGATGAGCTCCTACAATGAGCAGTTCTTC
TRBD1,.,TRBV6-1,TRBJ1-2,CASTDWDSLYGYTF,TGTGCCAGCACAGACTGGGACAGCCTCTATGGCTACACCTTC
.,.,TRBV5-1,TRBJ2-2,CASSPRVSLNTGELFF,TGCGCCAGCAGCCCGAGAGTTTCCCTTAACACCGGGGAGCTGTTTTTT